Each of the 22 T cell receptor beta chains below was sequenced from the same sample in a study of shared T cell receptors in the human thymus. Sequenced by immunoSEQ multiplex PCR; TCRdb stores in-frame clones only, minus some. The table lists 65,000 to 70,000 clones, 90% to 95% of them singletons. The sequenced sample was thymocytes. These receptors came from a human donor.

The chain uses TRBV7-8 and TRBJ2-1, with D uncertain. V was pared by 5 bases and J by 4 bases, with 18 bases between. The CDR3 length is 16 residues. CDR1 and CDR2 from the germline V gene are SGHVS and FQNEAQ. CDR3 loop: CASSLGSTFPYNEQFF. The CDR3, as DNA: TGTGCCAGCAGCCTGGGGTCTACCTTCCCATACAATGAGCAGTTCTTC.

This chain links TRBV5-4 with TRBJ1-6; D remains unclear. In germline, CDR1 is SGHNT, CDR2 YYREEE (reference sequence). The CDR3 has 16 amino acids. The ends were cut back, 1 base at V and 0 bases at J, with 8 bases in the middle. CDR3 amino acids: CASSLWRSSYNSPLHF. The CDR3 region has the DNA TGTGCCAGCAGCTTGTGGAGGAGCTCCTATAATTCACCCCTCCACTTT. The variable domain in full, completed from reference TRBV5-4 and TRBJ1-6, reads ETGVTQSPTHLIKTRGQQVTLRCSSQSGHNTVSWYQQALGQGPQFIFQYYREEENGRGNFPPRFSGLQFPNYSSELNVNALELDDSALYLCASSLWRSSYNSPLHFGNGTRLTVT.

This chain uses TRBV7-3 with TRBJ2-1; TRBD2 aligns across 7 bases. CDR3 length: 18 residues. The germline V gene encodes CDR1 SGHTA and CDR2 FQGTGA. The V gene end was trimmed by 5 bases and the J gene end by 9 bases; junction bases not matched to a gene: 22. Written as DNA, the CDR3 is TGTGCCAGCAGCCTCTCAACGCCCCCGGGACTACCAAGTGGTGAGCAGTTCTTC. Its protein is CASSLSTPPGLPSGEQFF.

The V call is TRBV29-1, the J call TRBJ2-5; 7 bases are a match to TRBD1. This CDR3 region has 15 residues. Germline V CDR1 and CDR2: SQVTM, ANQGSEA. V gave up 6 bases and J gave up 5 bases; unmatched junction bases: 15. The chain's CDR3 is CSVNPTTGLGETQYF. The CDR3 DNA follows: TGCAGCGTCAACCCCACGACAGGGTTGGGGGAGACCCAGTACTTC.

The chain couples TRBV5-1 to TRBJ2-7, with a weak D call TRBD2 (5 bases). CDR1 is SGHRS and CDR2 is YFSETQ in the germline V gene. The CDR3 runs to 13 residues. The germline V and J ends were trimmed by 0 bases and 2 bases, with 6 bases remaining between them. CDR3 amino acids: CASSLELAYEQYF. In nucleotides, the CDR3 is TGCGCCAGCAGCTTGGAACTAGCCTACGAGCAGTACTTC.

The chain joins TRBV18 to TRBJ1-1, with 7 positions matching TRBD1. The CDR3 has 17 amino acids. J gave up 0 bases and V 3 bases, and 10 bases lay outside the gene matches. Germline-derived CDR1 and CDR2 are KGHSH and LQKENI. CDR3 loop: CASSPFSQGKVNTEAFF. DNA for the CDR3: TGTGCCAGCTCACCGTTTTCACAGGGGAAAGTGAACACTGAAGCTTTCTTT.

The chain employs TRBV19 and TRBJ1-1, with unresolved D. The germline V and J ends were trimmed by 5 bases and 0 bases, with 13 bases remaining between them. This CDR3 is built from 15 residues. Germline CDR1 reads LNHDA; CDR2 reads SQIVND (reference sequence). In DNA, the CDR3 is TGTGCCAGTAGTCCTGGTAAGAAAATGAACACTGAAGCTTTCTTT. Its translation is CASSPGKKMNTEAFF.

The chain carries TRBV7-2 and TRBJ1-2; no firm D call. From germline, CDR1 is SGHTA and CDR2 FQGNSA. V lost 5 bases and J 6 bases, leaving 19 bases between the germline ends. The CDR3 consists of 15 residues. CDR3 sequence (DNA): TGTGCCAGCAGCCCTCCCGGGCCTGCGTCGGATGGCTACACCTTC. It specifies CASSPPGPASDGYTF. Variable domain in full (rest from reference TRBV7-2 and TRBJ1-2): GAGVSQSPSNKVTEKGKDVELRCDPISGHTALYWYRQSLGQGLEFLIYFQGNSAPDKSGLPSDRFSAERTGGSVSTLTIQRTQQEDSAVYLCASSPPGPASDGYTFGSGTRLTVV.

V is TRBV7-9 and J is TRBJ1-3; 9 bases line up with TRBD1. The trim removed 0 bases at V and 3 bases at J, leaving 6 bases unmatched. CDR3 size: 17 residues. Germline CDR1 is SEHNR and CDR2 is FQNEAQ (reference sequence). CDR3 coding DNA: TGTGCCAGCAGCTTAGCGGTGACAGGGGGTCTTGGAAACACCATATATTTT. Translation: CASSLAVTGGLGNTIYF.

The chain combines TRBV28 with TRBJ1-2; 7 bases agree with TRBD1. V lost 3 bases, J lost 5 bases, and 3 bases stayed unmatched. CDR1 and CDR2 (germline): MDHEN, SYDVKM. The CDR3 sequence is 13 residues long. CDR3 nucleotide sequence: TGTGCCAGCAGTTTTTCAGGGGGGTATGGCTACACCTTC. Its protein is CASSFSGGYGYTF.

The chain has TRBV6-1 and TRBJ2-1; perhaps TRBD1 as D (6 bases). This CDR3 is built from 15 residues. Germline-derived CDR1 and CDR2 are MNHNS and SASEGT. The ends were cut back, 8 bases at V and 4 bases at J, with 18 bases in the middle. The CDR3 loop is CASQFSGVTYNEQFF. CDR3 sequence (DNA): TGTGCCAGCCAGTTCTCAGGGGTCACATACAATGAGCAGTTCTTC.

V usage is TRBV4-3 and J usage is TRBJ2-7, with TRBD1 identical over 9 bases. Trimming removed 4 bases from V and 3 bases from J; junction bases left unmatched: 13. CDR3 length equals 17 residues. Germline CDR1 and CDR2: LGHNA and YSLEER. The CDR3, as DNA: TGCGCCAGCAGCCGTAGGATCCGACAGGGGGTAAGCTACGAGCAGTACTTC. Protein sequence: CASSRRIRQGVSYEQYF.

The chain combines TRBV4-2 with TRBJ1-2; 7 bases fit TRBD1. The CDR3 has 14 amino acids. The germline gives CDR1 LGHNA, CDR2 YNFKEQ. V gave up 0 bases and J gave up 8 bases; unmatched junction bases: 6. The chain's CDR3 is CASSQDWQGEGYTF. The CDR3 coding sequence is TGTGCCAGCAGCCAAGATTGGCAGGGGGAAGGCTACACCTTC.

This clone was observed once. J is TRBJ2-7 and V is TRBV29-1; D is unclear. V gave up 4 bases and J gave up 3 bases, with 16 bases separating them. Germline V gene data show CDR1 as SQVTM and CDR2 as ANQGSEA. This CDR3 contains 14 residues. CDR3 bases: TGCAGCGTTGGGCTGGGGAACAGAAACTACGAGCAGTACTTC. It is translated as CSVGLGNRNYEQYF.

The chain employs TRBV5-6 and TRBJ2-3; 11 nucleotides agree with TRBD2. This CDR3 is 15 amino acids long. Losses at the gene ends were 5 bases for V and 3 bases for J; bases not matched to a gene: 5. Per germline, CDR1 SGHDT and CDR2 YYEEEE. CDR3 DNA: TGTGCCAGCAGTTCCGGGACTAGCGGTACAGATACGCAGTATTTT. Protein: CASSSGTSGTDTQYF. Looking up the rest from reference TRBV5-6 and TRBJ2-3 gives the full variable domain: DAGVTQSPTHLIKTRGQQVTLRCSPKSGHDTVSWYQQALGQGPQFIFQYYEEEERQRGNFPDRFSGHQFPNYSSELNVNALLLGDSALYLCASSSGTSGTDTQYFGPGTRLTVL.

This chain joins TRBV4-3 and TRBJ1-2; D call uncertain. The ends were cut back, 1 base at V and 3 bases at J, with 9 bases in the middle. Germline V lookup: CDR1 LGHNA, CDR2 YSLEER. CDR3 length equals 14 residues. The CDR3 bases are TGCGCCAGCAGCCAAGGGGCTGACCACTATGGCTACACCTTC. This codes for CASSQGADHYGYTF.

This sequence joins TRBV7-6 and TRBJ2-7; no clear D gene. This CDR3 has 13 residues. V was shortened by 6 bases and J by 2 bases, with 11 bases between the two germline ends. Germline V gene lookup returns CDR1 SGHVS and CDR2 FNYEAQ. Here the CDR3 reads CASSRKETYEQYF. The CDR3 region has the DNA TGTGCCAGCAGTCGTAAAGAGACCTACGAGCAGTACTTC.

The CDR3 nucleotides read TGTGCCACCAGCAGCCCAGGGGTAGCCAAAAACATTCAGTACTTC. The encoded protein is CATSSPGVAKNIQYF. V usage is TRBV15 and J usage is TRBJ2-4; a weak D match, TRBD1 (6 bases). Germline V gene data show CDR1 as LNHNV and CDR2 as YYDKDF (reference sequence). Trimming cost V 3 bases and J 0 bases, with 9 bases left between them. This CDR3 has 15 residues. Full variable domain (rest looked up from reference TRBV15 and TRBJ2-4): DAMVIQNPRYQVTQFGKPVTLSCSQTLNHNVMYWYQQKSSQAPKLLFHYYDKDFNNEADTPDNFQSRRPNTSFCFLDIRSPGLGDTAMYLCATSSPGVAKNIQYFGAGTRLSVL.

The chain is built from TRBV15 and TRBJ1-4, with no clear D. V lost 3 bases and J 0 bases, leaving 20 bases between the germline ends. This CDR3 is built from 19 residues. Per germline, CDR1 LNHNV and CDR2 YYDKDF (reference sequence). This CDR3 reads CATSRSPPIIGATNEKLFF. In DNA, the CDR3 is TGTGCCACCAGCAGGAGTCCACCAATAATTGGAGCAACTAATGAAAAACTGTTTTTT.

The genes are TRBV6-7 and TRBJ2-1, with TRBD2 matching 14 bases. TRBV6-7 is an ORF, with its function uncertain. After removal of 2 bases from V and 5 bases from J, the junction contained 14 bases not matched to a gene. This CDR3 has 20 amino acids. The CDR3 sequence: CASSYGAPTTGLAGDNEQFF. CDR3 sequence (DNA): TGTGCCAGCAGTTACGGGGCGCCAACCACGGGACTAGCGGGGGACAATGAGCAGTTCTTC.

This clone has only one observation. This rearrangement joins TRBV4-3 to TRBJ1-4; 12 bases are a match to TRBD1. Germline CDR1 and CDR2: LGHNA and YSLEER. J gave up 8 bases and V 1 base, and 8 bases lay outside the gene matches. The CDR3 covers 17 residues. The CDR3 protein is CASSQVWDRGRVEKLFF. CDR3 DNA sequence: TGCGCCAGCAGCCAAGTATGGGACAGGGGGCGAGTAGAAAAACTGTTTTTT.

This rearrangement joins TRBV29-1 to TRBJ1-2; D unresolved. Between the trimmed V and J ends, which lost 0 bases and 8 bases, there was a span of 4 bases. The germline CDR1 and CDR2 sequences are SQVTM and ANQGSEA. This CDR3 has 10 residues. Here the CDR3 reads CSVEDVGYTF. The CDR3 DNA sequence: TGCAGCGTTGAAGATGTGGGCTACACCTTC.